This TCR beta chain was identified in a study of vaccination and CD4 T cells after COVID-19. Across the whole study: Recovered patients in the cohort numbered six men and four women, two of them Hispanic. Researchers treated cells with overlapping spike peptides taken from SARS-CoV-2, HCoV-NL63, HCoV-OC43 and HCoV-229E.

Sequence data for DNA of cultured CD4+ T cells were generated by the Oncomine TCR Beta short-read assay. In TCRdb, the PCR reads were re-called with MiXCR into one record per CDR3 protein. The sample yields over 10,000 distinct CDR3 sequences, 35% to 40% seen once. Stated treatment: 10-day PBMC culture with coronavirus spike peptide pools or control peptides (ViraFEST assay). With peptide pools, ViraFEST first expanded antigen-specific T cells and afterwards sequenced their TCRs. Germline V gene sequence: CDR1 MNHEY, CDR2 SMNVEV (reference sequence). V was clipped by 5 bases and J by 5 bases, with 10 bases between them. The CDR3 loop spans 14 amino acids. The sample holds a few counts of this clonotype. What it binds is unknown. Study findings and constraints: SARS-CoV-2-reactive clonotypes rose nonsignificantly, with the median going from around 20 to 38.

Specimen: cultured CD4+ T cells from blood. The J gene is TRBJ1-6, the V gene TRBV27, with D tentatively TRBD1 (5 bases). This TCR derives from a human donor with COVID-19. The CDR3 loop is CASSDDRNNSPLHF. Here the CDR3 DNA reads TGTGCCAGCAGTGACGACAGAAATAATTCACCCCTCCACTTT.